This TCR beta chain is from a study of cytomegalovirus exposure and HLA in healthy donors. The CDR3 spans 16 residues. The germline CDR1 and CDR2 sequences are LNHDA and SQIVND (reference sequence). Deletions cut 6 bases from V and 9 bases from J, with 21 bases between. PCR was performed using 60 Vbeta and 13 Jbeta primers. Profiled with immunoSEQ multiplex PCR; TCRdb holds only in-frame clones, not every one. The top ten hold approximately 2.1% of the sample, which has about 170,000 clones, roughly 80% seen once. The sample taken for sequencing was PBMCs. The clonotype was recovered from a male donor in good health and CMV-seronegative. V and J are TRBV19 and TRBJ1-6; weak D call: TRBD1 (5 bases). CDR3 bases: TGTGCCAGTAGCGGGGCGGGGAATCGGCTCGGTTCACCCCTCCACTTT. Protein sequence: CASSGAGNRLGSPLHF.